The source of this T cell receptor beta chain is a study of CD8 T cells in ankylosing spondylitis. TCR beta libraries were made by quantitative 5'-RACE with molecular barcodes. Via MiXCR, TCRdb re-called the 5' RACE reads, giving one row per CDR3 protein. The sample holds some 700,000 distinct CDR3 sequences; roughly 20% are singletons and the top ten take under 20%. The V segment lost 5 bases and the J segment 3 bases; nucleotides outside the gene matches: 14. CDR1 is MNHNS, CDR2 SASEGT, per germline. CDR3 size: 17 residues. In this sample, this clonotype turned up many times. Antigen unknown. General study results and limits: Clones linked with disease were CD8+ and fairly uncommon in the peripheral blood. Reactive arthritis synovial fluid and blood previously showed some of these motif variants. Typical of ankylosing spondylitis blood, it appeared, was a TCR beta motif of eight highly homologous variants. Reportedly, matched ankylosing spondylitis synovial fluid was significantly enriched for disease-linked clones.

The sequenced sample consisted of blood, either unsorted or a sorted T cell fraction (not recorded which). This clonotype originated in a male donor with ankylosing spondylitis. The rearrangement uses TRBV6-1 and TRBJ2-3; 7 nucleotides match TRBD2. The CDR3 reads CASSPGGLPKDTDTQYF. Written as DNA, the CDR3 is TGTGCCAGCAGTCCGGGGGGACTACCAAAAGATACAGATACGCAGTATTTT.